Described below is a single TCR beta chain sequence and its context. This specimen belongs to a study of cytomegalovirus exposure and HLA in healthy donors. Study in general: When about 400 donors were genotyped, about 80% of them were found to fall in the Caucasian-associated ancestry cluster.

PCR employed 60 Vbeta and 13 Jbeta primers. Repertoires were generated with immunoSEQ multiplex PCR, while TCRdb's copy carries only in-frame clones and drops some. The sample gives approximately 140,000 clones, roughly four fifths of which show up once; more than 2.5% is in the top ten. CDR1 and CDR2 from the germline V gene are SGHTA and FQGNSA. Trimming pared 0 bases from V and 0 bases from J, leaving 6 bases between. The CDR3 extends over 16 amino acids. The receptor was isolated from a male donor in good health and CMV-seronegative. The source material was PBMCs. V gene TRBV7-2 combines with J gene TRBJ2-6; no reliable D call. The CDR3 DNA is TGTGCCAGCAGCTTAGCCACGAGCTCTGGGGCCAACGTCCTGACTTTC. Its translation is CASSLATSSGANVLTF.